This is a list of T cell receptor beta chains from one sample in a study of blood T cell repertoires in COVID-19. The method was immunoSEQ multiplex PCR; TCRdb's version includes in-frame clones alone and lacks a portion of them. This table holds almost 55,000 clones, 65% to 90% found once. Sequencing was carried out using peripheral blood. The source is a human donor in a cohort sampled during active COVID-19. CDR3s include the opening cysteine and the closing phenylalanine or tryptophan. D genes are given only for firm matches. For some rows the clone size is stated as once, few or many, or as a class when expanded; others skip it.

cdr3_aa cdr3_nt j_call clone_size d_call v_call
CASTPAGFDYGYTF TGTGCCAGCACCCCCGCAGGGTTTGACTATGGCTACACCTTC TRBJ1-2 NA NA TRBV25-1
CASSTPESGPQHF TGTGCCAGCAGCACCCCGGAGAGTGGGCCCCAGCATTTT TRBJ1-5 NA NA TRBV7-9
CASSDSTAMNTEAFF TGTGCCAGCAGTGATTCGACAGCAATGAACACTGAAGCTTTCTTT TRBJ1-1 NA NA TRBV2
CASSFSGLYEQYF TGCGCCAGCAGCTTCTCAGGGCTCTACGAGCAGTACTTC TRBJ2-7 NA NA TRBV5-1
CASSIKLRQGEGDEQYF TGTGCCAGTAGTATAAAGCTCAGACAGGGGGAGGGAGACGAGCAGTACTTC TRBJ2-7 NA TRBD1 TRBV19
CASSQLRDRTYEQYF TGTGCCAGCAGTCAACTCCGGGACAGGACCTACGAGCAGTACTTC TRBJ2-7 NA TRBD1 TRBV5-4
CASSLQGGHSNQPQHF TGTGCCAGCAGCTTACAGGGGGGTCATAGCAATCAGCCCCAGCATTTT TRBJ1-5 NA TRBD1 TRBV2
CASSSDKGNQPQHF TGTGCCAGCAGCTCGGACAAAGGCAATCAGCCCCAGCATTTT TRBJ1-5 NA NA TRBV7-9
CASSLQGAGTNEKLFF TGTGCCAGCAGCTTACAGGGGGCCGGAACTAATGAAAAACTGTTTTTT TRBJ1-4 NA TRBD1 TRBV7-2
CASRGFDRDPQFF TGTGCCAGCAGAGGATTTGACAGGGATCCTCAGTTCTTC TRBJ2-1 NA TRBD1 TRBV6-5
CASSLDGDQPQHF TGCGCCAGCAGCTTGGACGGAGATCAGCCCCAGCATTTT TRBJ1-5 once NA TRBV5-1
CASSESGAALTDTQYF TGTGCCAGCAGTGAGTCAGGGGCCGCCCTCACAGATACGCAGTATTTT TRBJ2-3 NA NA TRBV6-1
CASSLVRGANEKLFF TGTGCCAGCAGCTTAGTACGGGGAGCTAATGAAAAACTGTTTTTT TRBJ1-4 NA NA TRBV7-6
CASSRGVSSPLHF TGTGCCAGCAGCCGGGGGGTGAGTTCACCCCTCCACTTT TRBJ1-6 few NA TRBV12-3/TRBV12-4
CASSLTSGVYNEQFF TGCGCCAGCAGCTTGACTAGCGGGGTCTACAATGAGCAGTTCTTC TRBJ2-1 NA TRBD2 TRBV5-1
CASSRFYNEQFF TGTGCCAGCAGTCGGTTCTACAATGAGCAGTTCTTC TRBJ2-1 NA NA TRBV7-2
CASSLRRANTGELFF TGTGCCAGCAGCTTACGCAGGGCGAACACCGGGGAGCTGTTTTTT TRBJ2-2 NA NA TRBV7-3
CASSISSLAYNEQFF TGTGCCAGTAGTATTAGCAGCCTAGCCTACAATGAGCAGTTCTTC TRBJ2-1 NA NA TRBV19
CASSEGTGVRKLFF TGCGCCAGCAGTGAAGGGACGGGGGTAAGGAAACTGTTTTTT TRBJ1-4 NA NA TRBV10-2
CASRFGTAAEAFF TGTGCCAGCAGATTTGGGACAGCCGCTGAAGCTTTCTTT TRBJ1-1 NA TRBD1 TRBV6-5
CSLGQGCTEAFF TGCAGCTTAGGACAGGGGTGCACTGAAGCTTTCTTT TRBJ1-1 NA TRBD1 TRBV29-1
CAATGTTRDGYTF TGTGCCGCCACGGGGACAACTAGGGATGGCTACACCTTC TRBJ1-2 NA NA TRBV19
CASGSGQGRTDTQYF TGTGCTAGTGGTTCGGGACAGGGTCGGACAGATACGCAGTATTTT TRBJ2-3 NA TRBD1 TRBV12-5
CASSLYQGTEAFF TGTGCCAGCAGCTTGTATCAGGGTACTGAAGCTTTCTTT TRBJ1-1 NA NA TRBV7-2
CASSWDSTNYGYTF TGTGCCAGCAGTTGGGACAGTACTAACTATGGCTACACCTTC TRBJ1-2 NA TRBD1 TRBV27
CASSRGYTGELFF TGTGCCAGCAGTCGGGGGTACACCGGGGAGCTGTTTTTT TRBJ2-2 NA NA TRBV28
CASSPSTGQVGNTIYF TGTGCCAGCAGCCCCTCGACAGGACAGGTTGGAAACACCATATATTTT TRBJ1-3 NA TRBD1 TRBV9
CASSRSGTGAAGELFF TGTGCCAGCAGCCGATCCGGGACAGGGGCGGCCGGGGAGCTGTTTTTT TRBJ2-2 NA TRBD1 TRBV7-9
CASSLVGTGNYGYTF TGTGCCAGCAGCTTAGTCGGGACAGGGAACTATGGCTACACCTTC TRBJ1-2 NA TRBD1 TRBV7-8
CASSQAAGTGVAFF TGTGCCAGCAGCCAAGCTGCCGGGACAGGGGTGGCTTTCTTT TRBJ1-1 NA TRBD1 TRBV14
CASSPGQGGSRGTDTQYF TGCGCCAGCAGCCCCGGACAGGGGGGTTCCAGAGGCACAGATACGCAGTATTTT TRBJ2-3 NA TRBD1 TRBV5-1
CASSRSRNQPQHF TGTGCCAGCAGCCGAAGCAGGAATCAGCCCCAGCATTTT TRBJ1-5 NA NA TRBV6-2/TRBV6-3
CASSLQIPHEQYF TGTGCCAGCAGCCTTCAGATTCCCCACGAGCAGTACTTC TRBJ2-7 NA NA TRBV11-2
CATSPTANQPQHF TGTGCCACCAGTCCCACAGCTAATCAGCCCCAGCATTTT TRBJ1-5 NA NA TRBV24-1
CASSLAGPYNEQFF TGTGCCAGCAGCTTGGCGGGACCATACAATGAGCAGTTCTTC TRBJ2-1 NA NA TRBV7-2
CASSLTTGEVGYTF TGTGCCAGCAGCTTAACGACAGGGGAAGTTGGCTACACCTTC TRBJ1-2 once TRBD1 TRBV7-2
CASSQSTSGASETQYF TGTGCCAGCAGCCAATCTACTAGCGGGGCGTCGGAGACCCAGTACTTC TRBJ2-5 NA TRBD2 TRBV4-2
CASSKGQGDGYTF TGCGCCAGCAGTAAGGGACAGGGGGACGGCTACACCTTC TRBJ1-2 NA TRBD1 TRBV5-1
CASSLGGDSYEQYF TGTGCCAGCAGCTTAGGGGGGGACTCCTACGAGCAGTACTTC TRBJ2-7 NA NA TRBV5-6
CASSYGTGTYNEQFF TGTGCCAGCAGTTACGGGACAGGGACCTACAATGAGCAGTTCTTC TRBJ2-1 NA TRBD1 TRBV6-6